At least ten counts were recorded for the clone carrying this T cell receptor (beta chain). The antigen is not known. In germline, CDR1 is MGHRA, CDR2 YSYEKL. This CDR3 region has 14 residues. Germline trimming cut 6 bases from V and 3 bases from J; bases unmatched to any gene: 3. The sample belongs to a study of T-cell memory formation after mild COVID-19. Findings and caveats of the study: Day 15 to 85 contracting clones showed balanced CD4/CD8; day 15 to 37 expanders favored CD4+.

TCRdb re-called the 5' RACE reads through MiXCR, storing one row per CDR3 protein. The table lists a few hundred thousand distinct CDR3 sequences, roughly 17% of them singletons. The rearrangement links TRBV4-1 to TRBJ2-3, with TRBD1 matching over 10 bases. The sample consisted of PBMCs or a T cell subset sorted from them (not recorded which). The TCR originated in a man aged 18 to 30 who had mild COVID-19 (a few samples of this study predate the infection). Cell type and time point are not known. The CDR3 is CASRDRGLTDTQYF. The CDR3 nucleotides read TGCGCCAGCAGGGACAGGGGGTTGACAGATACGCAGTATTTT.